The source of this T cell receptor beta chain is a study of molecular identifiers for immune sequencing clone quantification. As CD8+CD4-CCR7+CD45RA+ cells, naive CD8 T cells were sorted. The CDR3 consists of 15 residues. Germline CDR1 is LNHDA and CDR2 is SQIVND (reference sequence). Unmatched junction bases numbered 13, after V lost 5 bases and J lost 9 bases. Methods described previously, with TCR primers listed, were used for bulk TCR libraries. TCRdb re-called the PCR reads through MiXCR, storing one row per CDR3 protein. Of more than 450,000 distinct CDR3 sequences listed, roughly 24% were seen once; the top ten hold approximately 0.76%. Study outcomes and limitations: Clones of above 20 RNA copies carried over 98% of effector molecules; in naive cells they carried under 1%. Reports indicate spiked Jurkat TCR RNA from one cell could be found among some 980,000 naive cells.

About this clonotype: Its antigen is unknown.

The receptor's source is a human donor in good health. Some libraries in this study had Jurkat cell RNA spiked in. Sequenced material: naive CD8+ T cells from blood, with Jurkat cell RNA spiked in. Sample subset: FACS-sorted CD8+CD4-CCR7+CD45RA+ naive T cells. The chain has TRBV19 and TRBJ1-5; 7 bases match TRBD1. CDR3 sequence (DNA): TGTGCCAGTAGTCCCCGGGACAGCTACCTTCTGCCCCAGCATTTT. The encoded protein is CASSPRDSYLLPQHF.